The rows below give T cell receptor beta chains drawn from one sample of a study of control samples from healthy donors and cancer patients. TCRdb keeps only in-frame clones here, not all; method: immunoSEQ multiplex PCR. The data hold roughly 90,000 clones, with 85% to 95% observed a single time. Sequenced: blood. The receptors derive from a woman in her 30s in good health. Both conserved end residues are part of each CDR3. D genes are given only for firm matches. Size is omitted from some rows. Given values are once, few, many or a class for expanded clones.

>NA|13|TRBJ1-1|NA|TRBV2
TGTGCCAGCAGCAGGGGCACTCTCACTGAAGCTTTCTTT
CASSRGTLTEAFF
>NA|14|TRBJ1-1|NA|TRBV4-1
TGCGCCAGCAGCCAAGATAATACGAACACTGAAGCTTTCTTT
CASSQDNTNTEAFF
>NA|13|TRBJ1-1|NA|TRBV6-5
TGTGCCAGCAGTCCGCCCGGGCAGATTCGAGCTTTCTTT
CASSPPGQIRAFF
>NA|12|TRBJ1-5|NA|TRBV5-6
TGTGCCAGCAGCTACTCCAATCAGCCCCAGCATTTT
CASSYSNQPQHF
>once|14|TRBJ1-4|NA|TRBV27
TGTGCCAGCAGTCACCGGGACCCTAATGAAAAACTGTTTTTT
CASSHRDPNEKLFF
>NA|14|TRBJ2-7|NA|TRBV7-9
TGTGCCAGCAGCTACATAGGACAGCGTTACGAGCAGTACTTC
CASSYIGQRYEQYF
>NA|14|TRBJ2-2|NA|TRBV29-1
TGCAGCGCCCCTAACAGTTGGGGGACCGGGGAGCTGTTTTTT
CSAPNSWGTGELFF
>NA|14|TRBJ1-1|NA|TRBV7-9
TGTGCCAGCACCCCTCCGGTCATGAACACTGAAGCTTTCTTT
CASTPPVMNTEAFF
>NA|12|TRBJ1-6|NA|TRBV7-6
TGTGCCAGCAGGACACAAAATTCACCCCTCCACTTT
CASRTQNSPLHF
>NA|12|TRBJ2-7|NA|TRBV12-3/TRBV12-4
TGTGCCAGCAGTTTAATAGGCTACGAGCAGTACTTC
CASSLIGYEQYF
>NA|15|TRBJ2-1|NA|TRBV10-2
TGCGCCAGCAGTGAACGACAGGGAGGGAACAATGAGCAGTTCTTC
CASSERQGGNNEQFF
>NA|14|TRBJ1-2|TRBD1|TRBV6-6
TGTGCCAGCAGTCGGACAGGGGAAAATTATGGCTACACCTTC
CASSRTGENYGYTF
>NA|11|TRBJ2-2|NA|TRBV18
TGTGCCAGCTCACCGGACGGGGAGCTGTTTTTT
CASSPDGELFF
>NA|15|TRBJ1-3|NA|TRBV9
TGTGCCAGCAGGAACCGCCGGGAGTCTGGAAACACCATATATTTT
CASRNRRESGNTIYF
>NA|20|TRBJ2-7|TRBD2|TRBV27
TGTGCCACTCCCCACTCGAGTTATACTAGCGGGAGGGCCCTCTTCTACGAGCAGTACTTC
CATPHSSYTSGRALFYEQYF
>NA|15|TRBJ2-7|NA|TRBV4-2
TGTGCCAGCAGCCAAGATTTCGCGGGTACCTACGAGCAGTACTTC
CASSQDFAGTYEQYF
>once|14|TRBJ1-1|TRBD1|TRBV18
TGTGCCAGCTCCCAGTCCGGGACAGGGGCTGAAGCTTTCTTT
CASSQSGTGAEAFF
>NA|17|TRBJ1-1|TRBD1|TRBV7-2
TGTGCCAGCAGCTTAGGTGATACAGGGGGGTTGAACACTGAAGCTTTCTTT
CASSLGDTGGLNTEAFF
>NA|13|TRBJ2-1|TRBD2|TRBV10-3
TGTGCCACCGGACTAGCGGGAGTCAATGAGCAGTTCTTC
CATGLAGVNEQFF
>NA|14|TRBJ1-1|NA|TRBV27
TGTGCCAGCAGTTTATCCACAGGGCCGCTTGAAGCTTTCTTT
CASSLSTGPLEAFF
>once|16|TRBJ2-3|TRBD2|TRBV27
TGTGCCAGCAGTTTCGGGACGGGAGGAGATCCAGATACGCAGTATTTT
CASSFGTGGDPDTQYF
>NA|18|TRBJ2-3|NA|TRBV3-1/TRBV3-2
TGTGCCAGCAGCCAAGAACGGGGTGTAGCGGCGAGCACAGATACGCAGTATTTT
CASSQERGVAASTDTQYF
>NA|12|TRBJ2-2|NA|TRBV5-1
TGCGCCAGCAGCTTCAACACCGGGGAGCTGTTTTTT
CASSFNTGELFF
>NA|14|TRBJ2-1|NA|TRBV27
TGTGCCAGCAGTGGGGGTAGCGGCTACAATGAGCAGTTCTTC
CASSGGSGYNEQFF
>NA|17|TRBJ1-2|TRBD1|TRBV11-2
TGTGCCAGCAGCTTAGATATACAGGGGCCAACAAACTATGGCTACACCTTC
CASSLDIQGPTNYGYTF
>once|18|TRBJ1-5|NA|TRBV28
TGTGCCAGCAGTTTACCCCCCCCAGGGGTAAGGCCCAATCAGCCCCAGCATTTT
CASSLPPPGVRPNQPQHF
>NA|14|TRBJ1-2|TRBD1|TRBV27
TGTGCCAGCAGTTTAAACAGGGGAGGTTCTGGCTACACCTTC
CASSLNRGGSGYTF
>NA|14|TRBJ1-1|TRBD1|TRBV6-1
TGTGCCAGCAGTGAAGCCTGGGACAGTGTAGAAGCTTTCTTT
CASSEAWDSVEAFF
>NA|17|TRBJ1-2|TRBD1|TRBV28
TGTGCCAGCAGTAGTCGGACAGGGGGCCAAACCTACTATGGCTACACCTTC
CASSSRTGGQTYYGYTF
>NA|15|TRBJ2-3|TRBD1|TRBV7-9
TGTGCCAGCAGCTTAAGACAGGGGGCTGGTGATACGCAGTATTTT
CASSLRQGAGDTQYF
>NA|13|TRBJ2-7|TRBD2|TRBV2
TGTGCCAGCAGTGTAACTAGCGGGTACGAGCAGTACTTC
CASSVTSGYEQYF
>NA|16|TRBJ2-1|TRBD1|TRBV27
TGTGCCAGCAGTTTATCGGTGGGGACAGGGGTCAATGAGCAGTTCTTC
CASSLSVGTGVNEQFF
>NA|13|TRBJ2-7|NA|TRBV25-1
TGTGCCAGCAGTGAGTCAGGGCGCTGGGAGCAGTACTTC
CASSESGRWEQYF
>once|14|TRBJ2-5|NA|TRBV11-2
TGTGCCAGCAGTCCCACGGTAGTCCAAGAGACCCAGTACTTC
CASSPTVVQETQYF
>NA|17|TRBJ1-2|NA|TRBV28
TGTGCCAGCAGCTCCACGGGGGAGGGATCTACTAACTATGGCTACACCTTC
CASSSTGEGSTNYGYTF
>NA|16|TRBJ2-3|TRBD2|TRBV18
TGTGCCAGCTCAAGGGGACTAGCGGTCGGTACAGATACGCAGTATTTT
CASSRGLAVGTDTQYF
>NA|15|TRBJ1-4|TRBD1|TRBV9
TGTGCCAGCAGCGCCGGACAGGGGTGGTTTGAAAAACTGTTTTTT
CASSAGQGWFEKLFF
>NA|16|TRBJ2-3|NA|TRBV2
TGTGCCAGCAGTGATGGTGTACAGGGAGGGGCAGATACGCAGTATTTT
CASSDGVQGGADTQYF
>NA|15|TRBJ2-2|NA|TRBV6-5
TGTGCCAGCAGTCCCAAGACAGTGAACACCGGGGAGCTGTTTTTT
CASSPKTVNTGELFF
>NA|13|TRBJ2-7|NA|TRBV2
TGTGCCAGCCTATTTCCAGTCACCTACGAGCAGTACTTC
CASLFPVTYEQYF
>once|15|TRBJ1-4|TRBD1|TRBV6-1
TGTGCCAGCAGTGAAGGGGGACAGGGTGGGGAAAAACTGTTTTTT
CASSEGGQGGEKLFF
>NA|16|TRBJ1-2|NA|TRBV4-1
TGCGCCAGCAGCCAACGTCCACAGGAAGATTTCTATGGCTACACCTTC
CASSQRPQEDFYGYTF
>NA|13|TRBJ2-5|NA|TRBV19
TGTGCCAGTAGTACAGGTGGGGTAGAGACCCAGTACTTC
CASSTGGVETQYF
>NA|16|TRBJ1-6|NA|TRBV28
TGTGCCAGCAGTTTACCCACGGACGGCACTAATTCACCCCTCCACTTT
CASSLPTDGTNSPLHF
>NA|15|TRBJ2-1|TRBD1|TRBV6-4
TGTGCCAGCAGTGACTCCGGGACAGGGGGCGATGAGCAGTTCTTC
CASSDSGTGGDEQFF
>NA|12|TRBJ1-2|TRBD1|TRBV10-3
TGTGCCAGCGTAGACAGGGAGGGCGGCTACACCTTC
CASVDREGGYTF
>NA|15|TRBJ2-3|NA|TRBV3-1/TRBV3-2
TGTGCCAGCAGATCAAGGTGGCAGACGACAGATACGCAGTATTTT
CASRSRWQTTDTQYF
>NA|15|TRBJ2-5|TRBD2|TRBV6-1
TGTGCCAGCAGTGAGGCTAGCGGGAGCCGGGAGACCCAGTACTTC
CASSEASGSRETQYF
>NA|14|TRBJ2-7|NA|TRBV2
TGTGCCAGCAATAGTGGCAGAAGCTCCTACGAGCAGTACTTC
CASNSGRSSYEQYF
>NA|14|TRBJ2-1|NA|TRBV7-8
TGTGCCAGCAGCTTAGTATACGACTACAATGAGCAGTTCTTC
CASSLVYDYNEQFF
>NA|14|TRBJ1-1|TRBD1|TRBV24-1
TGTGCCACCAGTGATTCACTCGACAGGGGGCCTGCTTTCTTT
CATSDSLDRGPAFF
>NA|14|TRBJ2-7|NA|TRBV5-1
TGCGCCAGCAGCCCGGGACTCTCAACCTACGAGCAGTACTTC
CASSPGLSTYEQYF
>NA|15|TRBJ2-2|NA|TRBV20-1
TGCAGTGCTAGTCCGGGGAAGGGGAACACCGGGGAGCTGTTTTTT
CSASPGKGNTGELFF
>NA|14|TRBJ2-2|NA|TRBV29-1
TGCAGCGTTCTACAGGGTCCTAACACCGGGGAGCTGTTTTTT
CSVLQGPNTGELFF